The 24 T cell receptor beta chains given below trace back to one sample, sequenced in a study of graft-versus-host responses after intestinal transplantation. Libraries were prepared by immunoSEQ multiplex PCR; TCRdb keeps only in-frame clonotypes and omits some of them. This table holds some 93,000 clones, 90% to 95% found once. These receptors are not linked to any known antigen. The sequences come from unstimulated CD8+ T cells sorted from spleen or lymph node cells, collected before intestinal transplant. The receptors derive from a human donor who received an intestinal transplant.

The rearrangement links TRBV14 to TRBJ2-3; D may be TRBD1 (6 bases). Between the trimmed V and J ends, which lost 6 bases and 10 bases, there was a span of 17 bases. This CDR3 has 13 amino acids. CDR1 and CDR2 from the germline V gene are SGHDN and FVKESK. CDR3: CASRHEGDYPQYF. As DNA, the CDR3 is TGTGCCAGCAGACACGAGGGGGATTACCCGCAGTATTTT.

The rearrangement joins TRBV5-1 to TRBJ2-7, with a weak D call TRBD2 (5 bases). Germline V gene lookup returns CDR1 SGHRS and CDR2 YFSETQ. Trimming stripped 1 base from V and 3 bases from J, with 8 bases between. The CDR3 covers 13 residues. This CDR3 reads CASSLLAGYEQYF. CDR3 DNA: TGCGCCAGCAGCTTGCTAGCCGGCTACGAGCAGTACTTC.

The chain joins TRBV2 to TRBJ2-7; D might be TRBD1 (5 bases). This CDR3 region has 13 residues. Deletions cut 3 bases from V and 7 bases from J, with 13 bases between. Per germline, CDR1 SNHLY and CDR2 FYNNEI. The CDR3 region is CASSEAGKREQYF. The DNA for the CDR3 is TGTGCCAGCAGTGAGGCAGGGAAAAGGGAGCAGTACTTC.

The genes are TRBV19 and TRBJ2-3; 7 bases are a match to TRBD1. The V gene's germline CDR1 is LNHDA and CDR2 SQIVND (reference sequence). Trimming at V came to 10 bases and at J to 4 bases, leaving 11 bases not matched to a gene. The CDR3 extends over 14 amino acids. The CDR3 here is CATTDRYLSDTQYF. The CDR3 nucleotides read TGTGCCACCACGGACAGGTACCTCTCAGATACGCAGTATTTT.

This sequence joins TRBV2 and TRBJ2-2, with D possibly TRBD2 on 5 matching bases. This CDR3 is built from 11 residues. The V end was cut by 8 bases, the J end by 7 bases, with 8 bases between. CDR1 SNHLY and CDR2 FYNNEI come from the germline V gene. This CDR3 reads CASGGGGELFF. CDR3 sequence (DNA): TGTGCCAGCGGAGGAGGCGGGGAGCTGTTTTTT.

The rearrangement joins TRBV5-1 to TRBJ1-1; no clear D. V dropped 5 bases and J dropped 1 base, with 9 bases sitting between them. CDR1 is SGHRS, CDR2 YFSETQ, per germline. The CDR3 totals 13 residues. The DNA of the CDR3 is TGCGCCAGCAGGAGGATGGAGAACACTGAAGCTTTCTTT. This codes for CASRRMENTEAFF.

CDR3 in DNA: TGTGCTAGTGGTTTGACCACAGGGGCCTATGGCTACACCTTC. Translating gives CASGLTTGAYGYTF. The chain employs TRBV12-5 and TRBJ1-2; TRBD1 aligns across 7 bases. This CDR3 comprises 14 residues. CDR1 and CDR2 from the germline V gene are LGHNT and FRNRAP. Losses at the gene ends were 2 bases for V and 4 bases for J; bases not matched to a gene: 4.

The rearrangement joins TRBV4-3 to TRBJ1-1; D possibly corresponds to TRBD1 (6 bases). This CDR3 is built from 13 residues. With 2 bases removed from V and 5 bases from J, the gap between germline ends came to 9 bases. Germline CDR1 is LGHNA and CDR2 is YSLEER. The CDR3 sequence is CASSQTGLTEAFF. Here the CDR3 DNA reads TGCGCCAGCAGCCAAACAGGGTTAACTGAAGCTTTCTTT.

The chain employs TRBV29-1 and TRBJ2-3, with D perhaps matching TRBD1 (6 bases). The CDR3 loop spans 15 amino acids. Trimming stripped 1 base from V and 2 bases from J, with 13 bases between. The germline V gene encodes CDR1 SQVTM and CDR2 ANQGSEA. As DNA, the CDR3 is TGCAGCGTTGAAGCGTCAGGGGCGTACACAGATACGCAGTATTTT. It codes for CSVEASGAYTDTQYF.

The V call is TRBV19, the J call TRBJ2-1; 12 bases map to TRBD1. The trim removed 5 bases at V and 8 bases at J, leaving 4 bases unmatched. Per the germline V gene, CDR1 is LNHDA and CDR2 is SQIVND (reference sequence). This CDR3 is 14 amino acids long. As DNA, the CDR3 is TGTGCCAGTAGTCCGGGACAGGGGGCTTATGAGCAGTTCTTC. Residues: CASSPGQGAYEQFF.

The chain links TRBV11-1 to TRBJ2-7; a weak D match, TRBD1 (5 bases). The V gene's germline CDR1 is SGHAT and CDR2 FQDESV (reference sequence). This CDR3 is 14 amino acids long. The V and J ends lost 3 bases and 3 bases respectively, with 12 bases between them. CDR3 amino acids: CASSFVLGDYEQYF. The DNA of the CDR3 is TGTGCCAGCAGCTTCGTTTTAGGGGACTACGAGCAGTACTTC. Variable domain in full (rest from reference TRBV11-1 and TRBJ2-7): EAEVAQSPRYKITEKSQAVAFWCDPISGHATLYWYRQILGQGPELLVQFQDESVVDDSQLPKDRFSAERLKGVDSTLKIQPAELGDSAMYLCASSFVLGDYEQYFGPGTRLTVT.

The genes are TRBV4-3 and TRBJ1-1; D is possibly TRBD1 (5 bases). V lost 0 bases to trimming and J lost 5 bases, with 19 bases between them. Germline CDR1 reads LGHNA; CDR2 reads YSLEER. This CDR3 region has 17 residues. The CDR3 here is CASSQDWLVAGQTEAFF. CDR3 sequence (DNA): TGCGCCAGCAGCCAAGATTGGTTAGTGGCAGGGCAGACTGAAGCTTTCTTT.

The chain recombines TRBV27 with TRBJ2-3, with TRBD1 matching over 10 bases. Per the germline V gene, CDR1 is MNHEY and CDR2 is SMNVEV (reference sequence). Germline trimming cut 5 bases from V and 4 bases from J; bases unmatched to any gene: 9. This CDR3 region has 16 residues. Written as DNA, the CDR3 is TGTGCCAGCAGTGACCGGGACAGGGGATACTCAGATACGCAGTATTTT. Protein: CASSDRDRGYSDTQYF.

This clone was detected once. The chain couples TRBV6-1 to TRBJ2-7; 11 bases are shared with TRBD2. The V segment lost 6 bases and the J segment 4 bases; nucleotides outside the gene matches: 8. The CDR3 has 15 amino acids. Looked up from germline, CDR1 is MNHNS and CDR2 is SASEGT. The CDR3 DNA is TGTGCCAGCAGCCTTCGTACTAGCGGGGGTTACGAGCAGTACTTC. The encoded protein is CASSLRTSGGYEQYF.

V usage is TRBV30 and J usage is TRBJ1-5, with a weak D call TRBD1 (6 bases). CDR1 is GTSNPN and CDR2 is SVGIG in the germline V gene (reference sequence). The CDR3 is 14 amino acids. V was clipped by 0 bases and J by 6 bases, with 12 bases between them. The CDR3: CAWSVGGIIQPQHF. As DNA, the CDR3 is TGTGCCTGGAGTGTAGGGGGAATCATTCAGCCCCAGCATTTT.

This chain joins TRBV19 and TRBJ2-2; the D gene is possibly TRBD2 (6 bases). CDR1 is LNHDA and CDR2 is SQIVND in the germline V gene (reference sequence). Trimming removed 1 base at V and 0 bases at J, with 6 bases between. This CDR3 contains 15 residues. CDR3 sequence: CASSIAGANTGELFF. DNA for the CDR3: TGTGCCAGTAGTATAGCGGGGGCGAACACCGGGGAGCTGTTTTTT.

The rearrangement uses TRBV6-5 and TRBJ2-1; 7 bases are a match to TRBD2. The CDR3 is 13 residues long. Germline-derived CDR1 and CDR2 are MNHEY and SVGAGI. The junction had 2 bases not matched to a gene; V was cut back by 3 bases and J by 6 bases. The CDR3 DNA reads TGTGCCAGCAGTTATGGGACTACCAATGAGCAGTTCTTC. It translates to CASSYGTTNEQFF.

The chain recombines TRBV28 with TRBJ2-1, with D possibly TRBD2 on 6 matching bases. This CDR3 comprises 14 residues. V was shortened by 8 bases and J by 6 bases, with 17 bases between the two germline ends. Germline V gives CDR1 MDHEN, CDR2 SYDVKM. The CDR3 DNA reads as TGTGCCAGCGTTCGAACGGGAGCTAGCAATGAGCAGTTCTTC. Translated, it gives CASVRTGASNEQFF.

The chain uses TRBV10-3 and TRBJ1-2; perhaps TRBD1 as D (6 bases). The germline V gene has CDR1 ENHRY and CDR2 SYGVKD. Trimming pared 7 bases from V and 1 base from J, leaving 13 bases between. This CDR3 contains 14 residues. CDR3 in DNA: TGTGCCATCAACCCCGGACAGTTTAACTATGGCTACACCTTC. It is translated as CAINPGQFNYGYTF.

The chain has TRBV19 and TRBJ2-6; D not resolved. The CDR3 totals 16 residues. In germline, CDR1 is LNHDA, CDR2 SQIVND (reference sequence). Deletions cut 4 bases from V and 4 bases from J, with 14 bases between. DNA for the CDR3: TGTGCCAGTAGTACCCCTCAGGCGAGCGGGGCCAACGTCCTGACTTTC. Translating gives CASSTPQASGANVLTF.

The CDR3 protein is CAWLGDRNEQYF. The CDR3 nucleotides are TGTGCCTGGTTGGGGGACAGAAACGAGCAGTACTTC. V gene TRBV30 combines with J gene TRBJ2-7, with 7 bases matching TRBD1. The CDR3 runs to 12 residues. CDR1 and CDR2 from the germline V gene are GTSNPN and SVGIG (reference sequence). J was trimmed by 5 bases and V by 5 bases; bases with no gene match: 6. The full variable domain, with the rest looked up from reference TRBV30 and TRBJ2-7, is SQTIHQWPATLVQPVGSPLSLECTVEGTSNPNLYWYRQAAGRGLQLLFYSVGIGQISSEVPQNLSASRPQDRQFILSSKKLLLSDSGFYLCAWLGDRNEQYFGPGTRLTVT.

The chain employs TRBV10-1 and TRBJ2-1; D possibly corresponds to TRBD1 (5 bases). Germline CDR1 reads WNHNN; CDR2 reads SYGVQD (reference sequence). Trimming shortened V by 3 bases and J by 4 bases, and 10 bases separated the two germline ends. The CDR3 is made up of 14 amino acids. The CDR3 bases are TGCGCCAGCAGTGATTCACAGGAGTACAATGAGCAGTTCTTC. Its protein product is CASSDSQEYNEQFF.

The rearrangement joins TRBV6-5 to TRBJ1-2; 7 nucleotides align to TRBD1. Per germline, CDR1 MNHEY and CDR2 SVGAGI. V dropped 4 bases and J dropped 4; count of bases not matched to a gene: 9. This CDR3 comprises 15 residues. Here the CDR3 reads CASSSYRTGSYGYTF. Here the CDR3 DNA reads TGTGCCAGCAGTTCCTACCGGACAGGATCCTATGGCTACACCTTC.

The J gene is TRBJ2-1, the V gene TRBV29-1; 9 positions match TRBD2. The CDR3 has 14 residues. Germline lookup yields CDR1 SQVTM and CDR2 ANQGSEA. J gave up 12 bases and V 3 bases, and 12 bases lay outside the gene matches. The CDR3 DNA sequence: TGCAGCGTTGAGGGGCAGCGGGAGGCGCCTGGGCAGTTCTTC. Its translation is CSVEGQREAPGQFF.